The rows below give T cell receptor beta chains drawn from one sample of a study of blood T cell repertoires in COVID-19. Sequencing used immunoSEQ multiplex PCR; TCRdb keeps in-frame clones, though not all of them. The sample lists approximately 250,000 clones, approximately 90% occurring once. Sequencing used PBMCs or T cells enriched from blood (not recorded which). All receptors come from a man aged 35 to 55 who had been exposed to COVID-19. Both conserved end residues are part of each CDR3. D genes are given only for firm matches. The size field is filled for only some rows; it gives once, few, many or a size class.

D gene: -; V gene: TRBV5-1; clone size: -; J gene: TRBJ1-1; CDR3 DNA: TGCGCCAGCTCGGTCCCCCAAGTGAACACTGAAGCTTTCTTT; CDR3 protein: CASSVPQVNTEAFF
D gene: TRBD1; V gene: TRBV5-4; clone size: -; J gene: TRBJ1-2; CDR3 DNA: TGTGCCAGCAGCTTACAGGGGGCATATGGCTACACCTTC; CDR3 protein: CASSLQGAYGYTF
D gene: TRBD1; V gene: TRBV9; clone size: -; J gene: TRBJ2-1; CDR3 DNA: TGTGCCTCCAACAGACAGGGGGACTCCTACAATGAGCAGTTCTTC; CDR3 protein: CASNRQGDSYNEQFF
D gene: TRBD1; V gene: TRBV9; clone size: -; J gene: TRBJ2-1; CDR3 DNA: TGTGCCAGCAGCCCCCGGGACAGGGAAGGAAATGAGCAGTTCTTC; CDR3 protein: CASSPRDREGNEQFF
D gene: -; V gene: TRBV5-1; clone size: -; J gene: TRBJ1-4; CDR3 DNA: TGCGCCAGCAGCAAATCAGGGGTAACTAATGAAAAACTGTTTTTT; CDR3 protein: CASSKSGVTNEKLFF
D gene: TRBD1; V gene: TRBV15; clone size: few; J gene: TRBJ1-2; CDR3 DNA: TGTGCCACCAGCAGAGACCTAGGACAGACAGGGGGCTACACCTTC; CDR3 protein: CATSRDLGQTGGYTF
D gene: TRBD2; V gene: TRBV7-2; clone size: -; J gene: TRBJ2-1; CDR3 DNA: TGTGCCAGCAGCTTTTTGGGACTATTTAAGAATGAGCAGTTCTTC; CDR3 protein: CASSFLGLFKNEQFF
D gene: -; V gene: TRBV12-3/TRBV12-4; clone size: -; J gene: TRBJ1-1; CDR3 DNA: TGTGCCAGCAGCACGGGACACGAGGCTTTCTTT; CDR3 protein: CASSTGHEAFF
D gene: -; V gene: TRBV6-1; clone size: -; J gene: TRBJ1-6; CDR3 DNA: TGTGCCAGCATTGAAGGAGGGACAAAGCCGAGATCACCCCTCCACTTT; CDR3 protein: CASIEGGTKPRSPLHF
D gene: -; V gene: TRBV6-2/TRBV6-3; clone size: -; J gene: TRBJ2-2; CDR3 DNA: TGTGCCAGCAGTTTGATTAGACTGGGTAACACCGGGGAGCTGTTTTTT; CDR3 protein: CASSLIRLGNTGELFF
D gene: TRBD2; V gene: TRBV14; clone size: -; J gene: TRBJ2-7; CDR3 DNA: TGTGCCAGCAGCCAAGATCAGGGACTAGCATTCAACGAGCAGTACTTC; CDR3 protein: CASSQDQGLAFNEQYF
D gene: -; V gene: TRBV10-1; clone size: -; J gene: TRBJ2-4; CDR3 DNA: TGCGCCAGCAGTGAGGGACTTCTAGCCAAAAACATTCAGTACTTC; CDR3 protein: CASSEGLLAKNIQYF
D gene: -; V gene: TRBV7-8; clone size: -; J gene: TRBJ2-7; CDR3 DNA: TGTGCCAGCAGCTTAGCGGCGGGCACGGAGGAGCAGTACTTC; CDR3 protein: CASSLAAGTEEQYF